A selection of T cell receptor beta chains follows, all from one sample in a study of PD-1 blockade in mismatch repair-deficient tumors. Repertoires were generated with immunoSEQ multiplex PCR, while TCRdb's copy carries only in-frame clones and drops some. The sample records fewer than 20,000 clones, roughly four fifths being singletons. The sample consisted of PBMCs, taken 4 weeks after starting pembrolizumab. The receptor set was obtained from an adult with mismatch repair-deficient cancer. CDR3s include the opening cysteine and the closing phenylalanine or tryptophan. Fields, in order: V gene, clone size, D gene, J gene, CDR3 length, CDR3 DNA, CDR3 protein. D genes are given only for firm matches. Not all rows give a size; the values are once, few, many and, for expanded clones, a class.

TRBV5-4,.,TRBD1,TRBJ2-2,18,TGTGCCAGCAGCTTGGGCGCGTCGGGACAGTCGAACACCGGGGAGCTGTTTTTT,CASSLGASGQSNTGELFF
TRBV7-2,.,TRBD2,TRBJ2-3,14,TGTGCCAGCAGCCCATTGACTAGCGCAGATACGCAGTATTTT,CASSPLTSADTQYF
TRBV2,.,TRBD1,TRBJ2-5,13,TGTGCCAGCACTTATCCAGGGGGAGAGACCCAGTACTTC,CASTYPGGETQYF
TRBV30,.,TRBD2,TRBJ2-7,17,TGTGCCTGGAGCGATCCCCTAGCGGGGTACAGCTCCTACGAGCAGTACTTC,CAWSDPLAGYSSYEQYF
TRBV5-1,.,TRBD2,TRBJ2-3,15,TGCGCCAGCAGCGCCTTAGCGGGAGGGCAAGATACGCAGTATTTT,CASSALAGGQDTQYF
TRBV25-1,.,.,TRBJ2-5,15,TGTGCCAGCAGTGATGTTGCGGGACCGACGGGGACCCAGTACTTC,CASSDVAGPTGTQYF
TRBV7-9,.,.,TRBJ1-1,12,TGTGCCAGCAGCTTAGCCGGCACTGAAGCTTTCTTT,CASSLAGTEAFF
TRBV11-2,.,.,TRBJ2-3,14,TGTGCCAGCAGCTTAGTCGGGGGTCCCGGGACGCAGTATTTT,CASSLVGGPGTQYF
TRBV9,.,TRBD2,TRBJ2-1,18,TGTGCCAGCAGCGTAGTCCCTCTAACTAGCGGTACCAGCAATGAGCAGTTCTTC,CASSVVPLTSGTSNEQFF
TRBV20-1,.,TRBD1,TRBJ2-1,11,TGCAGCAAAGACAGGGGCAATGAGCAGTTCTTC,CSKDRGNEQFF
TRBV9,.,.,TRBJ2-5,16,TGTGCCAGCAGCGTAGAGGCAGGGGGAGGTGGAGAGACCCAGTACTTC,CASSVEAGGGGETQYF
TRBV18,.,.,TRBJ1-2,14,TGTGCCAGCTCACCCGGAGAGGGAAGGTATGGCTACACCTTC,CASSPGEGRYGYTF
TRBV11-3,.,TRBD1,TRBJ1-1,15,TGTGCCAGCAGCTTACCGGGGACAGGGAACACTGAAGCTTTCTTT,CASSLPGTGNTEAFF
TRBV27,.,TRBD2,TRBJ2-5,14,TGTGCCAGCAGTTCGCGGGGGGATCCGGAGACCCAGTACTTC,CASSSRGDPETQYF
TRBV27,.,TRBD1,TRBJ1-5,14,TGTGCCAGCGGGGACAGGGGACCCAATCAGCCCCAGCATTTT,CASGDRGPNQPQHF
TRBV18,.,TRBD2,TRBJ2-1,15,TGTGCCAGCTCCTTTAGCGGGGTATCCTACAATGAGCAGTTCTTC,CASSFSGVSYNEQFF
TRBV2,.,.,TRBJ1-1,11,TGTGCCAGCAGTGGCGACAGTAGCGCTTTCTTT,CASSGDSSAFF
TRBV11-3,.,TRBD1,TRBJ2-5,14,TGTGCCAGCAGCCGAGGGGGCCTTCAAGAGACCCAGTACTTC,CASSRGGLQETQYF
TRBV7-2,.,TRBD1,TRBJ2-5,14,TGTGCCAGCAGCTGGACAGGCGAAGGGGAGACCCAGTACTTC,CASSWTGEGETQYF
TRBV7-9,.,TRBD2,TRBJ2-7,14,TGTGCCAGCAGTATTAGCGGGGGGCTCAACGAGCAGTACTTC,CASSISGGLNEQYF
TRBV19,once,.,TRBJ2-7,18,TGTGCCAGTTCTTTTCTTCATCCGGGAGGGACAGGGTACGACGAGCAGTACTTC,CASSFLHPGGTGYDEQYF
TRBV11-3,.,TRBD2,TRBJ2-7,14,TGTGCCAGCACCGTGGGGACTACGCTATACGAGCAGTACTTC,CASTVGTTLYEQYF
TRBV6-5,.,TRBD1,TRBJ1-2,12,TGTGCCAGCAGAAGGACAGGGCAAGGCTACACCTTC,CASRRTGQGYTF
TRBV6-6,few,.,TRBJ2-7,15,TGTGCCAGCAGTACATCCCCGGAGGGGTCGTACGAGCAGTACTTC,CASSTSPEGSYEQYF
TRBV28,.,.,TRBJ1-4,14,TGTGCCAGCACCTTGAGGCAGTTTAATGAAAAACTGTTTTTT,CASTLRQFNEKLFF
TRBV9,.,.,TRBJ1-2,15,TGTGCCAGCAGCGCCGGGACTGGGATGGAATATGGCTACACCTTC,CASSAGTGMEYGYTF
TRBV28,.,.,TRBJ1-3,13,TGTGCCAGCAGTTTACCCGTTGGAAACACCATATATTTT,CASSLPVGNTIYF
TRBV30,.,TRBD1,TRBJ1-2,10,TGTGCTTGGGGGGACAGTGGCTACACCTTC,CAWGDSGYTF
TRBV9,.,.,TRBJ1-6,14,TGTGCCAGCAGTTTATCGTCTCGGGATTCACCCCTCCACTTT,CASSLSSRDSPLHF
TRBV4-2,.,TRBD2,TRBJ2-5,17,TGTGCCAGCAGCCAAGTGGCGACTAGCGGATACCAAGAGACCCAGTACTTC,CASSQVATSGYQETQYF
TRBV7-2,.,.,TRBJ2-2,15,TGTGCCAGCAGCTTAGCGGGAGATGGGACCGGGGAGCTGTTTTTT,CASSLAGDGTGELFF
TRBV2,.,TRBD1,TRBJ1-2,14,TGTGCCAGCAGACGGGACAGGAATAACTATGGCTACACCTTC,CASRRDRNNYGYTF
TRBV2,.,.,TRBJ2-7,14,TGTGCCAGCAGTCCGGACGGGGACTCCTACGAGCAGTACTTC,CASSPDGDSYEQYF
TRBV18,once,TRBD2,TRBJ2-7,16,TGTGCCAGCTCACCACGGACTAGCGGGCCATACTACGAGCAGTACTTC,CASSPRTSGPYYEQYF
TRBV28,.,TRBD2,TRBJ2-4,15,TGTGCCAGCAGTTTAGCGGGAGGGCCCAAAAACATTCAGTACTTC,CASSLAGGPKNIQYF
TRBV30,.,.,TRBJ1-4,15,TGTGCCTGGACCCGGTGGGGCAGGGCCTATGAAAAACTGTTTTTT,CAWTRWGRAYEKLFF
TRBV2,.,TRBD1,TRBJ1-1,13,TGTGCCAGCAGTGGACAGGGTTTAACTGAAGCTTTCTTT,CASSGQGLTEAFF
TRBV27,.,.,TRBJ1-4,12,TGTGCCAGCAGTTTTATCAATGAAAAACTGTTTTTT,CASSFINEKLFF
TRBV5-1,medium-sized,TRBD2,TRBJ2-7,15,TGCGCCAGCAGCTTGGTTCCGGGAGGGGAATACGAGCAGTACTTC,CASSLVPGGEYEQYF
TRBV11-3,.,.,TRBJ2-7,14,TGTGCCAGCAGCTTGGGAGGTAACAATTACGAGCAGTACTTC,CASSLGGNNYEQYF
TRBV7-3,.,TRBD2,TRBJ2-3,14,TGTGCCAGCAGTCTAGCGGGAGTTTTAGATACGCAGTATTTT,CASSLAGVLDTQYF
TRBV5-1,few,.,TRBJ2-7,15,TGCGCCAGCAGCTTTCTTAGCCGGGGTTCCGACGAGCAGTACTTC,CASSFLSRGSDEQYF
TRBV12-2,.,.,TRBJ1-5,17,TGTGCAAGTCGCTTTATCTCCTCCAGGGGCGACAATCAGCCCCAGCATTTT,CASRFISSRGDNQPQHF
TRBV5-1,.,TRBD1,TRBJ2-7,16,TGCGCCAGCAGCTTGGTGGGGACAGGGGACCCCTACGAGCAGTACTTC,CASSLVGTGDPYEQYF
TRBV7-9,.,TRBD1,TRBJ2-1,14,TGTGCCAGCAGCTCTACGACAGGGGCAAACGAGCAGTTCTTC,CASSSTTGANEQFF
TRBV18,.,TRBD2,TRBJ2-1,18,TGTGCCAGCTCCCCCGTCCGGACTAGCGGGAGTTCCTACAATGAGCAGTTCTTC,CASSPVRTSGSSYNEQFF
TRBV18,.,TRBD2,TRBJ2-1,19,TGTGCCAGCTCACTAATCCCTTTGACTAGCTTCAACGGATACAATGAGCAGTTCTTC,CASSLIPLTSFNGYNEQFF
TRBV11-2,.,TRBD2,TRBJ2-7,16,TGTGCCAGCAGCCCCCTCCGGGCTAGCGGTGCCTACGAGCAGTACTTC,CASSPLRASGAYEQYF
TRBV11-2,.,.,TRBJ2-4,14,TGTGCCAGCAGCTTACAGGGGGCCAAAAACATTCAGTACTTC,CASSLQGAKNIQYF
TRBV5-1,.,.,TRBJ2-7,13,TGCGCCAGCAGTACGGACAAAGCCTACGAGCAGTACTTC,CASSTDKAYEQYF
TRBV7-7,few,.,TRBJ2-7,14,TGTGCTAGCAGCTTATCCCCCCTAGCCTACGAGCAGTACTTC,CASSLSPLAYEQYF
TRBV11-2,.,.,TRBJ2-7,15,TGTGCCAGCAGCTTAGGTATTGAGCCATACTACGAGCAGTACTTC,CASSLGIEPYYEQYF
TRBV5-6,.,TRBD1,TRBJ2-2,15,TGTGCCAGCAGCTTGGGGGACAGTAACACCGGGGAGCTGTTTTTT,CASSLGDSNTGELFF
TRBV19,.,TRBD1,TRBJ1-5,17,TGTGCCAGTAGTAACCTACAGGGGACCAGCCCCGATCAGCCCCAGCATTTT,CASSNLQGTSPDQPQHF